Detailed here is one T cell receptor (beta chain). The antigen is unknown. Germline V gene sequence: CDR1 SGHRS, CDR2 YFSETQ. The CDR3 sequence is 14 residues long. The ends were cut back, 1 base at V and 3 bases at J, with 10 bases in the middle. Using its own MiXCR run on the 5' RACE reads, TCRdb lists one record per CDR3 protein. Here the sample spans 300,000 or so distinct CDR3 sequences, approximately 7% being singletons. This entry comes from a study of T cells after yellow fever vaccination. Study-level findings and limits: Some clonotypes, a small share, were shared between CD4 and CD8 compartments. Abundant clonotypes from the bulk population could contaminate FACS-sorted repertoires.

The clonotype was recovered from a man between 18 and 35 years old who received the YFV17D yellow fever vaccine. The input for sequencing was PBMCs, taken more than 35 days after the first yellow fever vaccination. The chain employs TRBV5-1 and TRBJ2-5; the D gene is possibly TRBD2 (6 bases). CDR3 amino acids: CASSLYGGEETQYF. For the CDR3, the DNA is TGCGCCAGCAGCTTGTATGGAGGGGAAGAGACCCAGTACTTC.